A single sample is the source of the 23 T cell receptor beta chains below, sequenced in a study of T cell repertoires in cytomegalovirus infection. The antigens for these receptors are not known. From the reads, TCRdb called clonotypes with MiXCR, one entry per CDR3 protein. This table has 200,000 to 250,000 distinct CDR3 sequences, roughly two fifths appearing once. The source material was CD8+ T cells from cultured PBMCs, sampled from culture after CMV antigen stimulation. Every receptor here comes from a human donor in good health (CMV status not recorded). Some clones in this sample may be carry-over from other donors' samples.

The chain uses TRBV4-1 and TRBJ2-3, with 9 bases matching TRBD2. Germline lookup yields CDR1 MGHRA and CDR2 YSYEKL. Trimming took 5 bases from V and 2 from J; bases not matched to a gene: 5. The CDR3 contains 15 residues. CDR3 sequence: CASSGSGGFTDTQYF. The DNA of the CDR3 is TGCGCCAGCAGCGGAAGCGGGGGGTTCACAGATACGCAGTATTTT.

In this sample, this clonotype turned up a few times. The J gene is TRBJ2-7, the V gene TRBV9; perhaps TRBD1 as D (6 bases). The germline gives CDR1 SGDLS, CDR2 YYNGEE. The ends were cut back, 4 bases at V and 2 bases at J, with 13 bases in the middle. This CDR3 contains 14 residues. The CDR3 coding sequence is TGTGCCAGCAGCCCCAGGGGCCTCGCCTACGAGCAGTACTTC. Translated: CASSPRGLAYEQYF.

This clonotype was seen a few times. The chain links TRBV7-2 to TRBJ2-7; 11 bases align to TRBD2. Losses at the gene ends were 5 bases for V and 3 bases for J; bases not matched to a gene: 9. This CDR3 contains 16 residues. The germline gives CDR1 SGHTA, CDR2 FQGNSA. In DNA, the CDR3 is TGTGCCAGCAGCCCCCCACTAGCGGGGGATTACTACGAGCAGTACTTC. It yields the protein CASSPPLAGDYYEQYF.

This chain links TRBV4-2 with TRBJ2-1; no firm D call. Looked up from germline, CDR1 is LGHNA and CDR2 is YNFKEQ. V was pared by 2 bases and J by 0 bases, with 17 bases between. The CDR3 length is 18 residues. CDR3 amino acids: CASSQNRRPPSSYNEQFF. CDR3 coding DNA: TGTGCCAGCAGCCAAAACCGCCGGCCCCCGAGCTCCTACAATGAGCAGTTCTTC.

The chain carries TRBV7-3 and TRBJ2-5, with D perhaps assigned TRBD1 or TRBD2 (5 bases each). The V and J ends lost 9 bases and 1 base respectively, with 18 bases between them. Germline loops: CDR1 SGHTA, CDR2 FQGTGA. This CDR3 region has 15 residues. The CDR3: CASSVGAAIQETQYF. The CDR3 nucleotides read TGTGCCAGTAGTGTCGGGGCGGCGATCCAAGAGACCCAGTACTTC.

This chain joins TRBV12-5 and TRBJ2-2; D ambiguous. The CDR3 totals 14 residues. CDR1 is LGHNT and CDR2 is FRNRAP in the germline V gene. V lost 6 bases, J lost 7 bases, and 15 bases lay in between. As DNA, the CDR3 is TGTGCTAGTGGCCTCCCCTCCCAAGTCGGGGAGCTGTTTTTT. This translates into CASGLPSQVGELFF.

This clonotype has at least ten counts. V usage is TRBV7-8 and J usage is TRBJ1-5, with D unclear. Trimming left V 5 bases short and J 0 bases short, with 17 bases between. There are 17 residues in the CDR3. The germline V gene encodes CDR1 SGHVS and CDR2 FQNEAQ. In nucleotides, the CDR3 is TGTGCCAGCAGCCCTAATGGCGACACTTATAGCAATCAGCCCCAGCATTTT. This encodes CASSPNGDTYSNQPQHF.

The genes are TRBV20-1 and TRBJ1-2; TRBD1 aligns across 10 bases. The CDR3 runs to 15 residues. V shed 7 bases and J 8 bases; nucleotides not matched to a gene: 16. Germline V CDR1 and CDR2: DFQATT, SNEGSKA (reference sequence). The CDR3 region has the DNA TGCAGTGTATACAGAGATTGGACAGGGGGTGGCGGCTACACCTTC. This translates into CSVYRDWTGGGGYTF.

This chain uses TRBV11-2 with TRBJ2-7; D is perhaps TRBD1 or TRBD2 (6 bases each). The germline gives CDR1 SGHAT, CDR2 FQNNGV. This CDR3 spans 17 amino acids. Trimming removed 4 bases at V and 4 bases at J, with 23 bases between. The DNA of the CDR3 is TGTGCCAGCAGCTCCCTGACAGGTGGGGGACTGGTTTACGAGCAGTACTTC. It yields the protein CASSSLTGGGLVYEQYF.

The chain recombines TRBV4-1 with TRBJ2-5; tentatively, D is TRBD2 (5 bases). CDR1 is MGHRA and CDR2 is YSYEKL in the germline V gene. This CDR3 has 16 amino acids. V lost 2 bases and J 6 bases, leaving 19 bases between the germline ends. The CDR3 DNA reads TGCGCCAGCAGCCAACCCACTAGTACCTCCGGGAAGACCCAGTACTTC. Residues: CASSQPTSTSGKTQYF.

V usage is TRBV5-6 and J usage is TRBJ1-2; TRBD1 agrees at 7 bases. This CDR3 is 14 amino acids long. J gave up 5 bases and V 5 bases, and 9 bases lay outside the gene matches. In germline, CDR1 is SGHDT, CDR2 YYEEEE. As DNA, the CDR3 is TGTGCCAGCAGACTGAGGGACAGCTATTATGGCTACACCTTC. Translated: CASRLRDSYYGYTF.

The rearrangement uses TRBV28 and TRBJ2-3, with 10 positions matching TRBD2. The CDR3 contains 16 residues. Germline-derived CDR1 and CDR2 are MDHEN and SYDVKM. V was clipped by 4 bases and J by 1 base; unmatched bases: 5. CDR3 coding DNA: TGTGCCAGCAGTTGGAGCGGGAGGGCTGGCACAGATACGCAGTATTTT. Amino acids: CASSWSGRAGTDTQYF.

The chain links TRBV28 to TRBJ2-1, with TRBD2 identical over 9 bases. With 4 bases clipped from V and 0 bases from J, the junction kept 16 bases outside the gene matches. Germline V gene sequence: CDR1 MDHEN, CDR2 SYDVKM. CDR3 length: 20 amino acids. The CDR3, as DNA: TGTGCCAGCAGTTCCCGCGGGGCTAGCGGGGCCGGAGGCTCCTACAATGAGCAGTTCTTC. This sequence encodes CASSSRGASGAGGSYNEQFF.

The gene calls are TRBV7-6 and TRBJ2-2; D perhaps matches TRBD1 (5 bases). Trimming removed 2 bases from V and 7 bases from J, with 8 bases in between. This CDR3 is built from 13 residues. Per germline, CDR1 SGHVS and CDR2 FNYEAQ. CDR3 in DNA: TGTGCCAGCAGCTTATCAGGGAACGGGGAGCTGTTTTTT. Protein: CASSLSGNGELFF.

The chain carries TRBV15 and TRBJ1-5; a possible D gene is TRBD1 (6 bases). V lost 5 bases and J 2 bases, leaving 13 bases between the germline ends. Per germline, CDR1 LNHNV and CDR2 YYDKDF (reference sequence). This CDR3 region has 15 residues. The CDR3 nucleotides read TGTGCCACCAGCTCCGGACAGTCGGGCAATCAGCCCCAGCATTTT. This translates into CATSSGQSGNQPQHF.

V and J are TRBV11-3 and TRBJ2-1; 10 bases align to TRBD2. The CDR3 runs to 19 residues. V lost 0 bases and J lost 2; bases outside the gene matches: 10. CDR1 SGHNT and CDR2 YENEEA come from the germline V gene. This CDR3 reads CASSLESSTSGVPYNEQFF. CDR3 in DNA: TGTGCCAGCAGCTTAGAGTCATCTACTAGCGGGGTCCCCTACAATGAGCAGTTCTTC.

This chain joins TRBV6-5 and TRBJ1-1, with D perhaps TRBD1 (5 bases). The CDR3 is 17 residues long. The V end was cut by 2 bases, the J end by 0 bases, with 16 bases between. From germline, CDR1 is MNHEY and CDR2 SVGAGI. The CDR3: CASSYVGGYFMNTEAFF. CDR3 coding DNA: TGTGCCAGCAGTTACGTGGGGGGATACTTTATGAACACTGAAGCTTTCTTT.

The chain couples TRBV2 to TRBJ1-4; no clear D. This CDR3 has 14 amino acids. Germline CDR1 is SNHLY and CDR2 is FYNNEI. Trimming removed 6 bases at V and 2 bases at J, with 10 bases between. Written as DNA, the CDR3 is TGTGCCAGCAGGTCGTCAGGCACTAATGAAAAACTGTTTTTT. Residues: CASRSSGTNEKLFF.

The CDR3: CASSQVQGEQFF. For the CDR3, the DNA is TGCGCCAGCAGCCAAGTCCAAGGCGAGCAGTTCTTC. The chain carries TRBV4-1 and TRBJ2-1; D gene ambiguous. The germline V gene encodes CDR1 MGHRA and CDR2 YSYEKL. The V end was cut by 1 base, the J end by 10 bases, with 8 bases between. This CDR3 region has 12 residues.

The chain is built from TRBV15 and TRBJ1-4; D gene uncertain. Germline V gene lookup returns CDR1 LNHNV and CDR2 YYDKDF (reference sequence). V dropped 3 bases and J dropped 10 bases, with 18 bases sitting between them. The CDR3 is 15 amino acids. The DNA of the CDR3 is TGTGCCACCAGCAGGGAAAGCAATACCGGGCGAAAACTGTTTTTT. Protein product: CATSRESNTGRKLFF.

V is TRBV7-6 and J is TRBJ2-7; D perhaps matches TRBD2 (7 bases). V dropped 3 bases and J dropped 4 bases, with 19 bases sitting between them. From germline, CDR1 is SGHVS and CDR2 FNYEAQ. The CDR3 has 16 residues. The CDR3 DNA follows: TGTGCCAGCAGCTTGATATGGGGGCTAGCGGAATACGAGCAGTACTTC. It is translated as CASSLIWGLAEYEQYF.

The genes are TRBV28 and TRBJ2-1; D may be TRBD1 or TRBD2 (5 bases each). This CDR3 region has 14 residues. Trimming stripped 6 bases from V and 7 bases from J, with 16 bases between. The V gene's germline CDR1 is MDHEN and CDR2 SYDVKM. This chain's CDR3 is CASSPGTTQNEQFF. CDR3 in DNA: TGTGCCAGCAGCCCCGGGACCACACAAAATGAGCAGTTCTTC.

This chain joins TRBV9 and TRBJ2-1; 7 bases agree with TRBD2. Trimming cost V 0 bases and J 10 bases; bases outside gene matches: 13. Looked up from germline, CDR1 is SGDLS and CDR2 is YYNGEE. This CDR3 region has 16 residues. The DNA of the CDR3 is TGTGCCAGCAGCGTAGTGGCGGGAGCTTCCTCTCAGGAGCAGTTCTTC. Its translation: CASSVVAGASSQEQFF.